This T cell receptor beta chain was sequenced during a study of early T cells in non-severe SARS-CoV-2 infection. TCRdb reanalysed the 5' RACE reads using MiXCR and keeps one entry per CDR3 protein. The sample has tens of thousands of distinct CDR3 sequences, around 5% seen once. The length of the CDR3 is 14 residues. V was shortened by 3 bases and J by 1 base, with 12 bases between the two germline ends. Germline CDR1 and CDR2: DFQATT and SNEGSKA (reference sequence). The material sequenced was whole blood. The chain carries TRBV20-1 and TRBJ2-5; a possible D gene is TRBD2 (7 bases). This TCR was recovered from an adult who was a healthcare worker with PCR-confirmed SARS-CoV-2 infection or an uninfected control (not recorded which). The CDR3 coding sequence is TGCAGTGCTAGGGCCGGGGGGCCCCAAGAGACCCAGTACTTC. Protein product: CSARAGGPQETQYF.